Shown below are 25 T cell receptor beta chains from a single sample sequenced in a study of T cells in Graves' hyperthyroidism and ophthalmopathy. Amplified TCR beta CDR3 regions derived from RNA transcripts. The HTBI primer set was used in a first-round RT-PCR of the TCR CDR3. TCRdb recomputed calls from the multiplex PCR reads with MiXCR, one row per CDR3 protein. This sample has hundreds of thousands of distinct CDR3 sequences, with roughly 16% found just once. Material: blood. The origin of the receptors is a woman aged 40-49 years with Graves' ophthalmopathy.

This chain uses TRBV4-1 with TRBJ1-6; D is possibly TRBD1 (5 bases). Trimming took off 1 base at V and 5 bases at J, with 9 bases between the two ends. The CDR3 totals 15 residues. The germline CDR1 and CDR2 sequences are MGHRA and YSYEKL. CDR3 coding DNA: TGCGCCAGCAGCCAAGCACAGGTGGATAATTCACCCCTCCACTTT. This codes for CASSQAQVDNSPLHF.

This clonotype has just a few counts. This chain joins TRBV6-5 and TRBJ1-4; unclear D gene. The germline V and J ends were trimmed by 2 bases and 6 bases, with 10 bases remaining between them. The CDR3 covers 14 residues. Germline lookup yields CDR1 MNHEY and CDR2 SVGAGI. The CDR3 nucleotides are TGTGCCAGCAGTTACCTCGGACCGGATGAAAAACTGTTTTTT. Encoded protein: CASSYLGPDEKLFF.

This clonotype has a handful of counts. The chain combines TRBV2 with TRBJ2-1; D ambiguous. This CDR3 spans 15 amino acids. The germline V and J ends were trimmed by 6 bases and 0 bases, with 12 bases remaining between them. Germline V gives CDR1 SNHLY, CDR2 FYNNEI. CDR3 sequence (DNA): TGTGCCAGCAGCCCGGGCAGGAACTCCTACAATGAGCAGTTCTTC. This gives the protein CASSPGRNSYNEQFF.

This clonotype showed up many times. The chain employs TRBV28 and TRBJ2-7, with D unresolved. V gave up 3 bases and J gave up 3 bases, with 9 bases separating them. CDR1 and CDR2 (germline): MDHEN, SYDVKM. The CDR3 has 13 amino acids. CDR3 protein: CASSFSGNYEQYF. The CDR3 nucleotides are TGTGCCAGCAGTTTTTCCGGAAACTACGAGCAGTACTTC.

The sample holds many counts of this clonotype. The chain has TRBV28 and TRBJ1-5; no firm D call. The CDR3 covers 13 residues. Trimming shortened V by 3 bases and J by 4 bases, and 7 bases separated the two germline ends. CDR1 is MDHEN, CDR2 SYDVKM, per germline. CDR3 DNA: TGTGCCAGCAGTTTTGGAGTAAATCAGCCCCAGCATTTT. Protein sequence: CASSFGVNQPQHF.

This clonotype was recorded many times. The chain recombines TRBV28 with TRBJ2-6; D gene uncertain. Germline V gene lookup returns CDR1 MDHEN and CDR2 SYDVKM. V was cut by 3 bases and J by 0 bases, with 9 bases left in between. This CDR3 is 16 amino acids long. The CDR3, as DNA: TGTGCCAGCAGTTTCTCAGAGATCTCTGGGGCCAACGTCCTGACTTTC. It is translated as CASSFSEISGANVLTF.

In regard to this clonotype: A much larger clone lies a single base off, so this may be a read error. DNA for the CDR3: TGTGCCAGCAGCCGAGGGGGGACAGGGCGAACTTTCTTT. Translation gives CASSRGGTGRTFF. The chain links TRBV11-2 to TRBJ1-1; 9 positions match TRBD1. Losses at the gene ends were 5 bases for V and 12 bases for J; bases not matched to a gene: 10. This CDR3 spans 13 amino acids. Looked up from germline, CDR1 is SGHAT and CDR2 is FQNNGV. Together with reference TRBV11-2 and TRBJ1-1, the CDR3 gives the full variable domain: EAGVAQSPRYKIIEKRQSVAFWCNPISGHATLYWYQQILGQGPKLLIQFQNNGVVDDSQLPKDRFSAERLKGVDSTLKIQPAKLEDSAVYLCASSRGGTGRTFFGQGTRLTVV.

This sequence joins TRBV28 and TRBJ2-1; D remains ambiguous. Germline V gene lookup returns CDR1 MDHEN and CDR2 SYDVKM. CDR3 size: 15 residues. V was shortened by 8 bases and J by 0 bases, with 14 bases between the two germline ends. This chain's CDR3 is CASCPALSSYNEQFF. The DNA for the CDR3 is TGTGCCAGCTGCCCGGCCCTGAGCTCCTACAATGAGCAGTTCTTC. Drawing the rest from reference TRBV28 and TRBJ2-1, the complete variable domain is DVKVTQSSRYLVKRTGEKVFLECVQDMDHENMFWYRQDPGLGLRLIYFSYDVKMKEKGDIPEGYSVSREKKERFSLILESASTNQTSMYLCASCPALSSYNEQFFGPGTRLTVL.

This clonotype came up many times. This chain connects TRBV20-1 to TRBJ1-1, with no clear D. In germline, CDR1 is DFQATT, CDR2 SNEGSKA (reference sequence). The CDR3 extends over 13 amino acids. V gave up 3 bases and J gave up 5 bases, with 13 bases separating them. The CDR3 sequence: CSASLAGKTEAFF. Written as DNA, the CDR3 is TGCAGTGCTAGCCTAGCGGGGAAAACTGAAGCTTTCTTT.

This clonotype was found many times. The V gene is TRBV29-1, the J gene TRBJ2-7; 7 nucleotides match TRBD1. This CDR3 comprises 17 residues. J lost 0 bases, V lost 6 bases, and 17 bases had no gene match. Per germline, CDR1 SQVTM and CDR2 ANQGSEA. As DNA, the CDR3 is TGCAGCGTGGCCGGGACAGCAAATACAATCGACTCCTACGAGCAGTACTTC. It translates to CSVAGTANTIDSYEQYF.

Concerning this clonotype itself: A single base separates this from a much larger clone, so it may be a read error. The V gene is TRBV3-1, the J gene TRBJ2-2; 11 nucleotides line up with TRBD2. Germline V gene lookup returns CDR1 LGHDT and CDR2 YNNKEL (reference sequence). The CDR3 sequence is 15 residues long. DNA of the CDR3: TGTGCCAGCAGCGGGACTAGCGGCGGAACTGGGGAGCTGTCTTTT. Its translation is CASSGTSGGTGELSF.

Here the CDR3 DNA reads TGTGCCAGCAGCCAAGATAATCCGGAGACCCAGTACTTC. Translating it yields CASSQDNPETQYF. The chain is built from TRBV3-1 and TRBJ2-5; no definite D call. This CDR3 comprises 13 residues. Deletions cut 0 bases from V and 5 bases from J, with 7 bases between. The germline gives CDR1 LGHDT, CDR2 YNNKEL (reference sequence).

J is TRBJ2-3 and V is TRBV6-1, with TRBD1 matching over 10 bases. The V gene's germline CDR1 is MNHNS and CDR2 SASEGT. The CDR3 extends over 14 amino acids. Trimming took 9 bases from V and 6 from J; bases not matched to a gene: 9. Here the CDR3 DNA reads TGTGCCAGTGACCGGGACAGGGGCCTGGATACGCAGTATTTT. Protein sequence: CASDRDRGLDTQYF.

The gene calls are TRBV7-9 and TRBJ1-1; 9 bases agree with TRBD1. Germline CDR1 and CDR2: SEHNR and FQNEAQ (reference sequence). J was trimmed by 1 base and V by 5 bases; bases with no gene match: 8. The CDR3 contains 16 residues. CDR3 region: CASSTRTGEGNTEAFF. The CDR3 DNA is TGTGCCAGCAGCACCCGGACAGGGGAAGGGAACACTGAAGCTTTCTTT.

This clonotype was observed a handful of times. CDR3 residues: CSASRGQNSGNTIYF. CDR3 sequence (DNA): TGCAGTGCTAGTAGGGGACAGAACTCTGGAAACACCATATATTTT. The genes are TRBV20-1 and TRBJ1-3; 7 bases are shared with TRBD1. CDR3 length: 15 amino acids. Germline CDR1 and CDR2: DFQATT and SNEGSKA (reference sequence). V lost 3 bases, J lost 0 bases, and 5 bases stayed unmatched.

Comment on this clonotype: At one boundary the junction diverges from the germline segment, which might be a read error. The CDR3 coding sequence is TGCGCCAGCAGCTTGGACCTCCAAGGGACCCAGTACTTC. Translating gives CASSLDLQGTQYF. V usage is TRBV5-1 and J usage is TRBJ2-5, with D uncertain. The CDR3 contains 13 residues. The germline gives CDR1 SGHRS, CDR2 YFSETQ. Full variable domain (missing parts from reference TRBV5-1 and TRBJ2-5): KAGVTQTPRYLIKTRGQQVTLSCSPISGHRSVSWYQQTPGQGLQFLFEYFSETQRNKGNFPGRFSGRQFSNSRSEMNVSTLELGDSALYLCASSLDLQGTQYFGPGTRLLVL.

There are many counts of this clonotype. The J gene is TRBJ1-1, the V gene TRBV12-3 or TRBV12-4; D uncertain. The length of the CDR3 is 14 residues. Trimming took 2 bases from V and 5 from J, leaving 12 bases between them. In DNA form, the CDR3 reads TGTGCCAGCAGTTTACTGGAGATTGGTACTGAAGCTTTCTTT. Encoded protein: CASSLLEIGTEAFF.

To note about this clonotype: The limits of the CDR3 on the DNA are not certain, so only TCRdb's listed CDR3 is given. The gene calls are TRBV28 and TRBJ2-1; the DNA was not compared with TRBD2, the D call given in the table. Termini included, the CDR3 measures 23 amino acids. In germline, CDR1 is MDHEN, CDR2 SYDVKM. CDR3 residues: CASSIYLCSVPQNPGLDYNEQFF.

The rearrangement joins TRBV20-1 to TRBJ1-6; 7 positions match TRBD1. J lost 5 bases, V lost 5 bases, and 3 bases had no gene match. This CDR3 region has 13 residues. Germline CDR1 DFQATT, CDR2 SNEGSKA (reference sequence). Here the CDR3 DNA reads TGCAGTGCTCGGGACAGCAATAATTCACCCCTCCACTTT. Protein: CSARDSNNSPLHF.

This clonotype was seen more than once but under ten times. One end of the junction does not line up with germline, which may come from a read error. The chain employs TRBV27 and TRBJ2-5, with D hard to call. This CDR3 contains 11 residues. Germline V gene lookup returns CDR1 MNHEY and CDR2 SMNVEV (reference sequence). DNA of the CDR3: TGTGCCAGCAGTCACGAAGAGACCCAGCACTTC. Encoded protein: CASSHEETQHF.

V usage is TRBV7-9 and J usage is TRBJ1-3; the D is unclear. This CDR3 is 19 amino acids long. Trimming removed 5 bases from V and 0 bases from J, with 23 bases in between. Germline assignment: CDR1 SEHNR and CDR2 FQNEAQ (reference sequence). The CDR3 nucleotides are TGTGCCAGCAGCCCGAAGAGGTCCTCCACAGCCCACTCTGGAAACACCATATATTTT. Its translation: CASSPKRSSTAHSGNTIYF.

This clonotype was detected ten times or more. The chain couples TRBV10-3 to TRBJ1-1; 8 positions match TRBD1. CDR1 ENHRY and CDR2 SYGVKD come from the germline V gene. V lost 4 bases and J lost 6; bases outside the gene matches: 13. The CDR3 is 16 residues long. CDR3 nucleotides: TGTGCCATCAGTGGGAGGACAGGGCAGGGTCTCTCTGAAGCTTTCTTT. Translating it yields CAISGRTGQGLSEAFF.

The rearrangement joins TRBV20-1 to TRBJ1-2; 7 positions match TRBD1. J lost 1 base, V lost 1 base, and 3 bases had no gene match. The CDR3 loop spans 14 amino acids. CDR1 is DFQATT and CDR2 is SNEGSKA in the germline V gene (reference sequence). Here the CDR3 DNA reads TGCAGTGCTAGAGGCCGGGACAGTAACTATGGCTACACCTTC. Translated: CSARGRDSNYGYTF.

Of note for this clonotype: A read error may explain this, as a much larger clone is one base away. This chain joins TRBV3-1 and TRBJ2-5, with D unclear. The length of the CDR3 is 14 residues. The germline V and J ends were trimmed by 4 bases and 2 bases, with 11 bases remaining between them. Germline V lookup: CDR1 LGHDT, CDR2 YNNKEL (reference sequence). As DNA, the CDR3 is TGTGCCAGCAGCCCTAATTCTAGACAAGAGACCCAGTACTTC. It translates to CASSPNSRQETQYF.

V usage is TRBV7-9 and J usage is TRBJ1-1, with a tentative D call TRBD1 (6 bases). CDR3 length: 14 residues. Germline V lookup: CDR1 SEHNR, CDR2 FQNEAQ (reference sequence). Deletions cut 4 bases from V and 3 bases from J, with 12 bases between. For the CDR3, the DNA is TGTGCCAGCAGCTACGGGGAGGGGGACACTGAAGCTTTCTTT. This encodes CASSYGEGDTEAFF.